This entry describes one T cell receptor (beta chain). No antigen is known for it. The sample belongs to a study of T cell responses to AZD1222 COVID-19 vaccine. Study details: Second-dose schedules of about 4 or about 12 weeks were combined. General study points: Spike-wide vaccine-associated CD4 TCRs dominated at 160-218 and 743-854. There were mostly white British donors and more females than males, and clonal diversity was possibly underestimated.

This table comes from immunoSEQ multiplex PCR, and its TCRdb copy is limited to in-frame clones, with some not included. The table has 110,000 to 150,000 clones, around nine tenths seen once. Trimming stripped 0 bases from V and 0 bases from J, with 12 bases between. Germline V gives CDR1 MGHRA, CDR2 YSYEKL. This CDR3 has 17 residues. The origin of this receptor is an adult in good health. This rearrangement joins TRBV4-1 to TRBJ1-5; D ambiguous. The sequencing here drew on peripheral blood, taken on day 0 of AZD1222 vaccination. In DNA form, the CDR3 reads TGCGCCAGCAGCCAAGATCTGCCCAGGATTAGCAATCAGCCCCAGCATTTT. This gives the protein CASSQDLPRISNQPQHF.